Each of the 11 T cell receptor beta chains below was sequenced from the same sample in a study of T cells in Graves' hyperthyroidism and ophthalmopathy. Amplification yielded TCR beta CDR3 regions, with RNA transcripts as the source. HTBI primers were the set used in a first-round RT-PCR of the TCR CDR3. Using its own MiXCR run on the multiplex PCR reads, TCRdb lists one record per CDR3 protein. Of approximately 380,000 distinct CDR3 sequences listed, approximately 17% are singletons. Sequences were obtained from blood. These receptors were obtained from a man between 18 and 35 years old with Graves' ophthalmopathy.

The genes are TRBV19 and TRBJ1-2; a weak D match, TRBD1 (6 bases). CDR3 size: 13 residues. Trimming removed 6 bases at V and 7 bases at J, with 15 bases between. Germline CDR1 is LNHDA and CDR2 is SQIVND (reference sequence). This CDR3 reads CASSETRGFGYTF. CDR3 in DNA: TGTGCCAGTAGCGAGACAAGGGGGTTTGGCTACACCTTC.

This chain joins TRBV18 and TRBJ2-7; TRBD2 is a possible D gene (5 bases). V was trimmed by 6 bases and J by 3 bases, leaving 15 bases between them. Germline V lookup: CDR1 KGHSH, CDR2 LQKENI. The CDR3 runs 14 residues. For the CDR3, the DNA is TGTGCCAGCTCGGACTCGGGGAAAATCTACGAGCAGTACTTC. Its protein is CASSDSGKIYEQYF.

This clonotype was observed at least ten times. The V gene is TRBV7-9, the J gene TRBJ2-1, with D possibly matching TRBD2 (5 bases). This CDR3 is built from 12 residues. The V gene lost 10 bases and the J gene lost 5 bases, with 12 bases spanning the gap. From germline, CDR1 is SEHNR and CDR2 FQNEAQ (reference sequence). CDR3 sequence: CATSTGDNEQFF. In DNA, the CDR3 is TGTGCCACCTCCACCGGGGACAATGAGCAGTTCTTC.

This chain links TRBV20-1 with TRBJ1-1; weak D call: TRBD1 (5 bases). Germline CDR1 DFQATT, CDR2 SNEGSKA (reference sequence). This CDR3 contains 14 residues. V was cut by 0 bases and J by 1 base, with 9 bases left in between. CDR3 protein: CSAREPDKNTEAFF. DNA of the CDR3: TGCAGTGCTAGAGAACCGGACAAGAACACTGAAGCTTTCTTT.

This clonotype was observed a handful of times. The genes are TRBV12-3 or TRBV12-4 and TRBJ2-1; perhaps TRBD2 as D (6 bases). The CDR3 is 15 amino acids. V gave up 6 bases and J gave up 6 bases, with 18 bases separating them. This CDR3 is CASRKAGQSSNEQFF. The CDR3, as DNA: TGTGCCAGCAGAAAAGCGGGTCAAAGCAGCAATGAGCAGTTCTTC.

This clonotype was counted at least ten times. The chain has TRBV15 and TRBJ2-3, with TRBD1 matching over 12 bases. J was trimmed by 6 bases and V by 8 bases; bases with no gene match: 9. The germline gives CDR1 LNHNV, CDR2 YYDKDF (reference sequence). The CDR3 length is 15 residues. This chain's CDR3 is CATRGDRGLRDTQYF. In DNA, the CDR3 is TGTGCCACCCGAGGGGACAGGGGGCTGCGCGATACGCAGTATTTT.

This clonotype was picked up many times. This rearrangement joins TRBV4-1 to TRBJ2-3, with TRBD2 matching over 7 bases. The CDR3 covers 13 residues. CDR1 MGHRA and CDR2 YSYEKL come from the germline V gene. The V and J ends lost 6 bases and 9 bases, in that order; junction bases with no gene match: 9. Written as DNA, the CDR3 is TGCGCCAGCAGGGCAGCGGGGTTAGGGACGCAGTATTTT. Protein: CASRAAGLGTQYF.

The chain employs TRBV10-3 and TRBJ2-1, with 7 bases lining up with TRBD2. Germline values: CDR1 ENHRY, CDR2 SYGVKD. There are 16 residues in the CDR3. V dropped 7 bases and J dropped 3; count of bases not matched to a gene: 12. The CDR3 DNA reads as TGTGCCATCACGGGGACCGGGCGGGGGTACTACAATGAGCAGTTCTTC. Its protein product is CAITGTGRGYYNEQFF.

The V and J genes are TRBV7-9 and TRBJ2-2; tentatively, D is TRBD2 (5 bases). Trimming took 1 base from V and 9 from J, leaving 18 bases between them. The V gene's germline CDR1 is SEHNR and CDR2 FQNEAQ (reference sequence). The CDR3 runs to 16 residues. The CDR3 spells CASSLVPGTTARELFF. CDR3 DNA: TGTGCCAGCAGCTTAGTCCCGGGAACAACCGCTAGGGAGCTGTTTTTT.

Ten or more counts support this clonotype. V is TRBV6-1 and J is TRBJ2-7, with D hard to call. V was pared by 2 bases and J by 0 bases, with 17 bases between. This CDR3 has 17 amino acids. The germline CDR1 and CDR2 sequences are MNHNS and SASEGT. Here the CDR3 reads CASSEPSSTSSSYEQYF. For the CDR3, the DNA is TGTGCCAGCAGTGAACCTTCATCGACCTCGAGCTCCTACGAGCAGTACTTC.

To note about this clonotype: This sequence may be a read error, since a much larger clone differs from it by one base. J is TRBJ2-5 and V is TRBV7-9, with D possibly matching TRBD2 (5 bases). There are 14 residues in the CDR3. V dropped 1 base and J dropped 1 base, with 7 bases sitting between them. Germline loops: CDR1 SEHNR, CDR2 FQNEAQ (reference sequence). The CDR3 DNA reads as TGTGCCAGCAGCTTAGTGCGGGCCCAAGAGACCCAGTACTTC. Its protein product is CASSLVRAQETQYF.